This T cell receptor beta chain was obtained from a study of T cells in Graves' hyperthyroidism and ophthalmopathy (dated by TCRdb to about 2019). As for the study more broadly: Peripheral blood samples were taken at initial diagnosis, before any treatment was given. Thyroid tissue and blood T-cell repertoires from several Graves' hyperthyroidism patients were also compared in the study. The paper describes TCR Vbeta CDR3 sequencing of roughly 130 peripheral blood samples, made up of roughly 40 ophthalmopathy patients, roughly 72 hyperthyroidism patients and about 17 progressor patients. A discovery cohort of about a hundred patients, approximately 45 with Graves' ophthalmopathy and approximately 57 with stable Graves' hyperthyroidism, was used to find distinguishing TCR V-J signatures. The 85 to 100 discovery patients were randomly split 7:3 into training and test sets. After sampling, hyperthyroidism patients received methimazole starting at 30 mg daily, and ophthalmopathy patients received high-dose intravenous methylprednisolone. Prospective prediction of ophthalmopathy was tested in an independent validation cohort of 18 to 20 hyperthyroidism patients and 17 patients who later progressed to ophthalmopathy. What the study reported, not specific to this receptor: No statistical method was used to set the sample size in advance, and investigators knew the group allocation. Blood samples also contained most of the expanded thyroid clonotypes (frequency above 0.001), which suggests that blood repertoires may reflect thyroid immune responses. A model built on a 13 V-J signature distinguished ophthalmopathy from stable hyperthyroidism, reaching around 88% sensitivity and about 81% specificity in cross-validation and 80%/75% in testing. In validation, progression to ophthalmopathy was predicted by the model with more than 65% sensitivity and around 75% specificity, a median of around 6.5 months before onset.

Graves' hyperthyroidism was defined as stable when no progression to ophthalmopathy occurred over 18 months of follow-up. Hyperthyroidism patients were newly diagnosed, had a disease duration of under 2 months, and were aged 18 to 65 years. Any patient with an uncontrolled infection, another autoimmune disease, pregnancy or lactation was excluded. Diagnoses were established on the basis of clinical symptoms, serum thyroxine and TRAb, thyroid ultrasound, and orbital computed tomography. PBMCs were separated from 7.5 to 10 ml of fresh peripheral blood using Ficoll-Paque density gradient centrifugation. Total RNA was extracted using Trizol reagent, and RNA quality was assessed on an Agilent 2100 Bioanalyzer. As regards this clonotype: No cognate antigen has been identified for it. The record has no base qualities; no much larger clone is one base away.

TCR beta CDR3 regions were amplified from RNA transcripts. The first round of RT-PCR for the TCR CDR3 was performed with the HTBI primer set and the Qiagen OneStep RT-PCR kit. The libraries were constructed in a second round of multiplex PCR and then size-selected and purified. The libraries were sequenced on an Illumina HiSeq2000 using paired-end 100 bp reads. In the paper's pipeline: SOAPnuke was used to process the raw data, removing reads that contained adapters or uncalled bases, had a mean Phred below 15, or lacked an exact match to the constant primer or identifier. High-quality paired reads were merged with COPE v1.2.5, and unique nucleotide sequences were defined as clonotypes. Clonotypes were aligned to IMGT TRBV, TRBD and TRBJ reference segments using MiTCR v1.1. The analysis included only V-J combinations with a frequency above 0.0001, which together covered 99% to 99.2% of the repertoires. The TCS score was defined as the ratio of F50 (clonal expansion) to E x V (chaos), calculated using BLOSUM62-based TCRdist between CDR3 peptides within each V-J. Welch's t-statistics and random forest reduced several hundred V-J features to fewer than 15, which were used in a naive Bayes classifier (R e1071). TCRdb reprocessing: public reads trimmed at Q25 with fastp, clones called with MiXCR, in-frame beta chains kept. Rows with one shared CDR3 protein collapse into an entry with the most common genes and DNA. The V and J calls and clone size are TCRdb's, not the authors'. This sample is represented by 500,000 to 700,000 distinct CDR3 sequences; roughly 17% of them were singletons. The top ten clones comprise under 20% of the sample.

After removal of 4 bases from V and 4 bases from J, the junction retains 7 bases not matched to a gene. The CDR3 runs 15 amino acids, cysteine and phenylalanine included. Of the read, only the CDR3 DNA is kept; its 45 bases are in frame from base 1. CDR1 and CDR2 were assigned from the germline V gene as MNHEY and SVGEGT. The clonotype originates from a woman aged 18-29 years with Graves' hyperthyroidism. The rearrangement joined TRBV6-2 or TRBV6-3 to TRBJ2-1; 7 bases in the middle match TRBD1. The material sequenced was blood. The nucleotide sequence is given as TGTGCCAGCAGTTCCCTTGAGGGGGCGTACAATGAGCAGTTCTTC. This translates into CASSSLEGAYNEQFF.